This T cell receptor (beta chain) emerged from a study of monozygotic twins with inflammatory bowel disease. With regard to this clonotype: Its cognate antigen is unknown.

Study-level findings and limits: IBD patients showed reduced TCRbeta diversity (inverse Simpson) versus healthy co-twins. The analysis did not separate different T cell subtypes.

For each CDR3 protein, TCRdb gives one entry from its re-call of the 5' RACE reads, without DNA. The record lists about 350,000 distinct CDR3 sequences, of which the ten most abundant hold under 2.5%. CDR3 length equals 16 residues. Germline V lookup: CDR1 MDHEN, CDR2 SYDVKM. Unsorted whole blood yielded the total RNA, with T cells left unselected. The chain combines TRBV28 with TRBJ2-1; with no DNA, the TCRdb D assignment of TRBD2 cannot be verified. What was sequenced was blood. This TCR derives from a human donor with ulcerative colitis or Crohn's disease, or a healthy co-twin of an affected twin (not recorded which). The CDR3 protein is CASSTRRGGGPREQFF.